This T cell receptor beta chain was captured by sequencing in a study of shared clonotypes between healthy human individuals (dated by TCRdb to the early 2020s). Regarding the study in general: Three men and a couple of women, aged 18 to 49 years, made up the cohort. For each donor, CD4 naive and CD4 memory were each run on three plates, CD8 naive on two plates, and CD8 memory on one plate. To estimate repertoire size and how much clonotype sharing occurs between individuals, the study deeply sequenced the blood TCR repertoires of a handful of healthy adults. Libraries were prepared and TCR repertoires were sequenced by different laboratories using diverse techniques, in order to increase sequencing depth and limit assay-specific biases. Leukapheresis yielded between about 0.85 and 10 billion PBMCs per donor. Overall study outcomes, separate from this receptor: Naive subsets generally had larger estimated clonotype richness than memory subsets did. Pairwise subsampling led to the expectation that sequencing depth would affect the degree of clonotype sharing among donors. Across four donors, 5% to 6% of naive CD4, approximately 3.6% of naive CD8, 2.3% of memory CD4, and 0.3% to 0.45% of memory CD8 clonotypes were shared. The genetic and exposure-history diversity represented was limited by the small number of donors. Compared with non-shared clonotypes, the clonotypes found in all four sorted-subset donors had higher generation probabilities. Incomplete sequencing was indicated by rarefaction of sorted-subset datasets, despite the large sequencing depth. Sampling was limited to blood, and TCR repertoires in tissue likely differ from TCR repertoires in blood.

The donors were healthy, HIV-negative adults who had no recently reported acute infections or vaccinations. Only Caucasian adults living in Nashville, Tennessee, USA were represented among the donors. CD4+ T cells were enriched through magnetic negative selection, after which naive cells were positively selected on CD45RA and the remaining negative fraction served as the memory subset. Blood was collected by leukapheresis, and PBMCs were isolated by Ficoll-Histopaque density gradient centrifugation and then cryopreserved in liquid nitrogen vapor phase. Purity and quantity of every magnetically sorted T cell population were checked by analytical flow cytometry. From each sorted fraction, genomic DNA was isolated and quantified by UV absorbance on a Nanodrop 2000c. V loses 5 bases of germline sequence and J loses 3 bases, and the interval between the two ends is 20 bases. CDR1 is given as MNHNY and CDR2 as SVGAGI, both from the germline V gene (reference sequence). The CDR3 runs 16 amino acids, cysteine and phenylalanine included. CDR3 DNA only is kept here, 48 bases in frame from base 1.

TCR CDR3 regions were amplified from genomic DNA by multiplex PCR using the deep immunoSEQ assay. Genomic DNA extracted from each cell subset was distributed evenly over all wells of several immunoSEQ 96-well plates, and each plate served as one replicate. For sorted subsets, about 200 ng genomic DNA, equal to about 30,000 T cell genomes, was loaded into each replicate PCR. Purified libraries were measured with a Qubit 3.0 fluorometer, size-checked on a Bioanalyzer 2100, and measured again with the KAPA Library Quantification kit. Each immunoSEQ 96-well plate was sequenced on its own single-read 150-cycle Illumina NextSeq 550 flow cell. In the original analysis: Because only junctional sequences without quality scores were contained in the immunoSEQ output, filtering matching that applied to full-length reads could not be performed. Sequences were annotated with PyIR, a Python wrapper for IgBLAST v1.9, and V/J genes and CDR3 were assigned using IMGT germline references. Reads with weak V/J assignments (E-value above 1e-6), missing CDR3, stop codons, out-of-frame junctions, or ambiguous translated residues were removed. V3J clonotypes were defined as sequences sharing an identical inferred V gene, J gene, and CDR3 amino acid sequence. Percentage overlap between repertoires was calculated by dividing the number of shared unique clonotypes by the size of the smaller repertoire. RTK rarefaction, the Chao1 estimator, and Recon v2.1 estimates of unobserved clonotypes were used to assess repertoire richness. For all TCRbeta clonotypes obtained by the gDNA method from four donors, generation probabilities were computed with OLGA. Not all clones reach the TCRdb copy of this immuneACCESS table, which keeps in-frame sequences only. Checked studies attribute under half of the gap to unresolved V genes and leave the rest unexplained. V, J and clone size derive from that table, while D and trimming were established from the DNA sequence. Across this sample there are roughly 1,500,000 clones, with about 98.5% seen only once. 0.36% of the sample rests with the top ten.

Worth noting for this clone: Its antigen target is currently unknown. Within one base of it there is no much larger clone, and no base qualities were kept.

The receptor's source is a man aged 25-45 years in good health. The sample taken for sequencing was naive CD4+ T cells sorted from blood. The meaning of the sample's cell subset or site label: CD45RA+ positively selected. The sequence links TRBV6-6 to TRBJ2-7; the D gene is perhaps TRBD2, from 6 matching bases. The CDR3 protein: CASSRPRGISDYEQYF. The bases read TGTGCCAGCAGTCGGCCCCGCGGGATAAGCGACTACGAGCAGTACTTC.